This TCR beta chain originates from a study of immune evolution from preneoplasia to lung adenocarcinoma. Study results and limitations: Later-stage lesions appeared to have more T cells, more diversity, less clonality. Highest clonality occurred in KRAS-mutant, not EGFR-mutant or double wild-type, nodules.

A remark on this clone: What it recognizes is unknown.

V lost 11 bases and J lost 2, with 18 bases in between. From germline, CDR1 is SNHLY and CDR2 FYNNEI. This CDR3 region has 14 residues. Two lung cancer pathologists independently confirmed each histologic diagnosis. After pathologic assessment, macro-dissection selected premalignant or tumor cells for extraction. Sequenced by immunoSEQ multiplex PCR; TCRdb stores in-frame clones only, minus some. The sample carries under 4,500 clones, about 91% recorded once. The source is a person between 60 and 80 years old with lung adenocarcinoma. The material sequenced was FFPE lung adenocarcinoma in situ tissue. This chain uses TRBV2 with TRBJ2-5; possible D gene TRBD1, 8 bases. CDR3: CAGHRGRGQETQYF. CDR3 nucleotides: TGTGCCGGACACAGGGGGAGGGGTCAAGAGACCCAGTACTTC.